The 25 T cell receptor beta chains in this list originate from one sample, sequenced in a study of cytomegalovirus exposure and HLA in healthy donors (dated by TCRdb to the late 2010s). The method was the immunoSEQ multiplex PCR assay. For the multiplex PCR, a mixture combining 60 forward primers for TCR Vbeta segments and 13 reverse primers for TCR Jbeta segments was used. As stored in TCRdb, this immuneACCESS dataset retains in-frame rearrangements with V and J assigned. A fraction of the clones does not appear; measured against another copy, unresolved V genes explain less than half of the discrepancy, and the remainder lacks a known reason. The sample includes 85,000 to 120,000 clones, with approximately 87% observed a single time. 2.5% to 3% of the sample lies in the top ten. The sample was PBMCs. All receptors derive from a man aged 40-55 years in good health and CMV-seronegative.

The V call is TRBV5-1, the J call TRBJ2-7; maybe TRBD2 (7 bases). Germline V gene sequence: CDR1 SGHRS, CDR2 YFSETQ. The germline V and J ends were trimmed by 5 bases and 6 bases, with 18 bases remaining between them. The CDR3 runs to 14 residues. The CDR3: CASRPEGGYREQYF. CDR3 coding DNA: TGCGCCAGCAGACCCGAGGGGGGGTATCGCGAGCAGTACTTC.

The gene calls are TRBV5-1 and TRBJ2-1; tentatively, D is TRBD2 (6 bases). This CDR3 is built from 15 residues. Germline CDR1 reads SGHRS; CDR2 reads YFSETQ. Deletions cut 7 bases from V and 0 bases from J, with 14 bases between. In DNA form, the CDR3 reads TGCGCCAGCTCTAGCGCAACTAGCTCCTACAATGAGCAGTTCTTC. Translating gives CASSSATSSYNEQFF.

This chain connects TRBV7-3 to TRBJ2-3; 11 nucleotides agree with TRBD1. Germline V gives CDR1 SGHTA, CDR2 FQGTGA. With 2 bases clipped from V and 4 bases from J, the junction kept 5 bases outside the gene matches. There are 16 residues in the CDR3. DNA of the CDR3: TGTGCCAGCAGCTTATCGGGACAGGGGGAGGCAGATACGCAGTATTTT. This translates into CASSLSGQGEADTQYF.

The V call is TRBV6-8, the J call TRBJ1-5, with D possibly TRBD1 on 5 matching bases. This CDR3 contains 15 residues. The germline gives CDR1 MNHGY, CDR2 SAAAGT. The V end lost 2 bases, the J end lost 5 bases, and 13 bases lay between the germline ends. CDR3 loop: CASSYRRGPHQPQHF. In nucleotides, the CDR3 is TGTGCCAGCAGTTACCGGCGGGGACCCCATCAGCCCCAGCATTTT.

The chain has TRBV5-1 and TRBJ2-3; 8 bases are a match to TRBD1. Germline trimming cut 1 base from V and 0 bases from J; bases unmatched to any gene: 4. CDR3 length: 16 amino acids. Germline V gives CDR1 SGHRS, CDR2 YFSETQ. The CDR3 spells CASSLRQGASTDTQYF. CDR3 DNA: TGCGCCAGCAGCTTGAGGCAGGGGGCTAGCACAGATACGCAGTATTTT.

The chain is built from TRBV18 and TRBJ1-6; 9 bases are shared with TRBD1. The CDR3 totals 14 residues. Germline loops: CDR1 KGHSH, CDR2 LQKENI. The trim removed 2 bases at V and 9 bases at J, leaving 2 bases unmatched. The chain's CDR3 is CASSPWDRVSPLHF. CDR3 in DNA: TGTGCCAGCTCACCATGGGACAGGGTTTCACCCCTCCACTTT.

This sequence joins TRBV10-3 and TRBJ2-7; 10 bases are shared with TRBD2. V shed 3 bases, J shed 2 bases, and the junction held 4 bases outside the gene matches. This CDR3 has 15 amino acids. The germline CDR1 and CDR2 sequences are ENHRY and SYGVKD. CDR3: CAISEYSGGAYEQYF. CDR3 DNA sequence: TGTGCCATCAGTGAATACAGCGGGGGGGCCTACGAGCAGTACTTC.

This clone occurred a few times. The V gene is TRBV7-8, the J gene TRBJ1-1; the D is unclear. Per germline, CDR1 SGHVS and CDR2 FQNEAQ. V was clipped by 5 bases and J by 7 bases, with 17 bases between them. CDR3 length: 14 amino acids. CDR3 region: CASSVRWAGIEAFF. CDR3 in DNA: TGTGCCAGCAGCGTCCGGTGGGCAGGCATTGAAGCTTTCTTT.

The rearrangement links TRBV27 to TRBJ1-6; D gene uncertain. The germline gives CDR1 MNHEY, CDR2 SMNVEV (reference sequence). Trimming left V 0 bases short and J 0 bases short, with 9 bases between. The CDR3 runs to 17 residues. The CDR3 sequence is CASSLSRPSSYNSPLHF. CDR3 sequence (DNA): TGTGCCAGCAGTTTATCTCGGCCTAGCTCCTATAATTCACCCCTCCACTTT.

This clone was counted once. The J gene is TRBJ2-1, the V gene TRBV6-5, with D possibly matching TRBD2 (6 bases). Per germline, CDR1 MNHEY and CDR2 SVGAGI. The CDR3 has 12 amino acids. V was pared by 0 bases and J by 13 bases, with 10 bases between. CDR3 bases: TGTGCCAGCAGTTACTCGGAGGGCTTACAGTTCTTC. Protein: CASSYSEGLQFF.

Notes on this clone: The sample carries other DNA sequences with the same CDR3. The V call is TRBV19, the J call TRBJ1-5; 7 bases match TRBD1. In germline, CDR1 is LNHDA, CDR2 SQIVND (reference sequence). This CDR3 is built from 14 residues. V was pared by 6 bases and J by 1 base, with 3 bases of the junction left unmatched. The CDR3 coding sequence is TGTGCCAGTAGCCGACAGGGAAGCAATCAGCCCCAGCATTTT. It encodes CASSRQGSNQPQHF.

V and J are TRBV9 and TRBJ1-6; no clear D. The ends were cut back, 2 bases at V and 4 bases at J, with 7 bases in the middle. CDR1 SGDLS and CDR2 YYNGEE come from the germline V gene. CDR3 length: 14 residues. The CDR3 region has the DNA TGTGCCAGCAGCGTCGACAATTATAATTCACCCCTCCACTTT. Its translation is CASSVDNYNSPLHF.

The chain employs TRBV10-3 and TRBJ2-1; D gene ambiguous. CDR1 and CDR2 (germline): ENHRY, SYGVKD. V was clipped by 0 bases and J by 5 bases, with 11 bases between them. The CDR3 totals 15 residues. This CDR3 reads CAISESLLPNNEQFF. The CDR3 DNA sequence: TGTGCCATCAGTGAGTCTTTACTACCTAACAATGAGCAGTTCTTC.

The chain recombines TRBV29-1 with TRBJ1-2; tentatively, D is TRBD1 (5 bases). The V gene lost 1 base and the J gene lost 0 bases, with 15 bases spanning the gap. Germline CDR1 reads SQVTM; CDR2 reads ANQGSEA. The CDR3 loop spans 16 amino acids. The CDR3 DNA follows: TGCAGCGTTGAAGGACAGACTTCACGCGCTAACTATGGCTACACCTTC. Residues: CSVEGQTSRANYGYTF.

Here the CDR3 reads CASSWTGDPNQPQHF. CDR3 bases: TGTGCCAGCAGTTGGACAGGGGATCCAAATCAGCCCCAGCATTTT. This rearrangement joins TRBV6-1 to TRBJ1-5, with 9 bases lining up with TRBD1. The J segment lost 4 bases and the V segment lost 5 bases, leaving 6 bases of the junction unmatched. The V gene's germline CDR1 is MNHNS and CDR2 SASEGT. This CDR3 region has 15 residues.

The chain uses TRBV27 and TRBJ1-2, with D possibly matching TRBD1 (6 bases). Germline assignment: CDR1 MNHEY and CDR2 SMNVEV (reference sequence). The CDR3 is 13 residues long. The germline V and J ends were trimmed by 2 bases and 7 bases, with 11 bases remaining between them. The CDR3 is CASSLRGGGGYTF. The CDR3 coding sequence is TGTGCCAGCAGTTTACGGGGGGGCGGTGGCTACACCTTC.

The rearrangement joins TRBV18 to TRBJ1-1; 10 positions agree with TRBD1. V shed 0 bases and J 7 bases; nucleotides not matched to a gene: 8. The CDR3 extends over 16 amino acids. From germline, CDR1 is KGHSH and CDR2 LQKENI. CDR3: CASSPPGTGEFIEAFF. CDR3 sequence (DNA): TGTGCCAGCTCACCACCCGGGACAGGGGAATTTATTGAAGCTTTCTTT.

The chain is built from TRBV11-2 and TRBJ2-2; tentative D call: TRBD2 (6 bases). V lost 6 bases to trimming and J lost 6 bases, with 20 bases between them. Germline V gene lookup returns CDR1 SGHAT and CDR2 FQNNGV. The CDR3 consists of 16 residues. In nucleotides, the CDR3 is TGTGCCAGCAGAACCGGGACTCCGATGTTCTCCGGGGAGCTGTTTTTT. Amino acids: CASRTGTPMFSGELFF.

The V call is TRBV29-1, the J call TRBJ2-5; 7 positions match TRBD1. J gave up 2 bases and V 4 bases, and 13 bases lay outside the gene matches. The CDR3 has 16 residues. From germline, CDR1 is SQVTM and CDR2 ANQGSEA. CDR3 sequence reads: CSVGGTGTAPQETQYF. CDR3 bases: TGCAGCGTTGGAGGAACCGGGACAGCTCCGCAAGAGACCCAGTACTTC.

The DNA of the CDR3 is TGTGCCAGTAGCAGTGACCCGGGACAGGGAAAGGATGAGCAGTTCTTC. Translation: CASSSDPGQGKDEQFF. The chain is built from TRBV19 and TRBJ2-1; 9 bases match TRBD1. CDR1 is LNHDA and CDR2 is SQIVND in the germline V gene (reference sequence). Trimming took 6 bases from V and 8 from J; bases not matched to a gene: 14. The CDR3 has 16 amino acids.

This clone showed up just a few times. This rearrangement joins TRBV2 to TRBJ1-4; 7 nucleotides align to TRBD1. The trim removed 6 bases at V and 5 bases at J, leaving 12 bases unmatched. The CDR3 runs to 16 residues. In germline, CDR1 is SNHLY, CDR2 FYNNEI. The CDR3 protein is CASSLNSGQLNEKLFF. In DNA, the CDR3 is TGTGCCAGCAGCCTAAATTCGGGACAGCTGAATGAAAAACTGTTTTTT.

This clone has a single count. The chain links TRBV7-9 to TRBJ2-1, with D perhaps matching TRBD1 (6 bases). The V gene lost 3 bases and the J gene lost 4 bases, with 19 bases spanning the gap. The CDR3 runs 17 residues. Germline-derived CDR1 and CDR2 are SEHNR and FQNEAQ (reference sequence). The CDR3 DNA reads TGTGCCAGCAGCTTGAACCCCGGACAGTCTATATACAATGAGCAGTTCTTC. Residues: CASSLNPGQSIYNEQFF. The full variable domain, completed using reference TRBV7-9 and TRBJ2-1, is DTGVSQNPRHKITKRGQNVTFRCDPISEHNRLYWYRQTLGQGPEFLTYFQNEAQLEKSRLLSDRFSAERPKGSFSTLEIQRTEQGDSAMYLCASSLNPGQSIYNEQFFGPGTRLTVL.

The chain employs TRBV6-5 and TRBJ1-1; 7 positions match TRBD1. The V gene's germline CDR1 is MNHEY and CDR2 SVGAGI. CDR3 length: 14 amino acids. Germline trimming cut 7 bases from V and 4 bases from J; bases unmatched to any gene: 9. CDR3 loop: CASTSRGRSTEAFF. DNA for the CDR3: TGTGCCAGCACCTCCAGGGGGAGGAGCACTGAAGCTTTCTTT.

V gene TRBV5-1 combines with J gene TRBJ1-1; D is perhaps TRBD1 (6 bases). The CDR3 has 13 residues. Germline V gene sequence: CDR1 SGHRS, CDR2 YFSETQ. Trimming cost V 0 bases and J 7 bases, with 10 bases left between them. CDR3 protein: CASSLDRGSEAFF. The CDR3 bases are TGCGCCAGCAGCTTGGATAGGGGGAGTGAAGCTTTCTTT.

The CDR3 DNA reads as TGTGCCAGTAGTACCTCTCCGGGACAAAACTACGAGCAGTACTTC. It specifies CASSTSPGQNYEQYF. The V call is TRBV19, the J call TRBJ2-7, with D perhaps matching TRBD1 (6 bases). The CDR3 has 15 amino acids. Germline-derived CDR1 and CDR2 are LNHDA and SQIVND (reference sequence). Trimming removed 4 bases from V and 3 bases from J, with 16 bases in between.